This T cell receptor beta chain was obtained from a study of OX40 agonist ivuxolimab in advanced cancers. Overall study context: Patients received ivuxolimab, an intravenous treatment, every 2 weeks at 0.01 to 10 mg/kg.

V dropped 6 bases and J dropped 3; count of bases not matched to a gene: 6. The CDR3 is made up of 16 amino acids. From germline, CDR1 is MDHEN and CDR2 SYDVKM. Libraries were prepared by immunoSEQ multiplex PCR; TCRdb keeps only in-frame clonotypes and omits some of them. The data contain tens of thousands of clones, about 81% of them singletons. This chain uses TRBV28 with TRBJ1-4, with 11 bases identical to TRBD1. This specimen consisted of CD4+ or CD8+ T cells sorted from blood, obtained in a trial of the OX40 agonist ivuxolimab. This clonotype originated in an adult with an advanced solid tumor such as melanoma, head and neck, liver or kidney cancer. The chain's CDR3 is CASRKGTGGSNEKLFF. CDR3 DNA sequence: TGTGCCAGCAGAAAGGGGACAGGGGGGTCTAATGAAAAACTGTTTTTT.